The entry below gives a single T cell receptor (beta chain) sequence along with its context. This sample is drawn from a study of T cell responses to AZD1222 COVID-19 vaccine. Clones were sequenced by immunoSEQ multiplex PCR, and TCRdb holds only the in-frame ones, with some missing. The data show 25,000 to 35,000 clones, around 78% seen once. The CDR3 has 17 residues. Germline V gene lookup returns CDR1 SGHRS and CDR2 YFSETQ. V was clipped by 3 bases and J by 5 bases; unmatched bases: 16. The V gene is TRBV5-1, the J gene TRBJ1-1; 7 bases map to TRBD1. Specimen: peripheral blood, collected on day 0 of AZD1222 vaccination. The TCR comes from an adult in good health. CDR3 bases: TGCGCCAGCAGCTGGGCCGGGAAGAAAACAGGGGAGACTGAAGCTTTCTTT. Translation gives CASSWAGKKTGETEAFF.